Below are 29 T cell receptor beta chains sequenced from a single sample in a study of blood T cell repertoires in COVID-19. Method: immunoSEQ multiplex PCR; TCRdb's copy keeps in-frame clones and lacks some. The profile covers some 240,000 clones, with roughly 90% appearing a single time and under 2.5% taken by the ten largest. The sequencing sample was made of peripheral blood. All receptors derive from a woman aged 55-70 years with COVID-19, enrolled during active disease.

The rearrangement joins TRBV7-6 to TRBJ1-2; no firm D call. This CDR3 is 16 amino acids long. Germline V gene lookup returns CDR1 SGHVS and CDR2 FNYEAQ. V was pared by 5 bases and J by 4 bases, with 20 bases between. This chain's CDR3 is CASSNHYTRSPYGYTF. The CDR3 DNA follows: TGTGCCAGCAGCAATCACTATACCCGATCCCCCTATGGCTACACCTTC.

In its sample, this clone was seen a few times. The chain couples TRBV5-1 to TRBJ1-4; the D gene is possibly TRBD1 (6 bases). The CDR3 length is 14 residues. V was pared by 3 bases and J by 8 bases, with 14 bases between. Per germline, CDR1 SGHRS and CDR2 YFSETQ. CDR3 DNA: TGCGCCAGCAGCTCTACAGGGTTCGGAGAAAAACTGTTTTTT. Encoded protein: CASSSTGFGEKLFF. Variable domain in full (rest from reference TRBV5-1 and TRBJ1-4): KAGVTQTPRYLIKTRGQQVTLSCSPISGHRSVSWYQQTPGQGLQFLFEYFSETQRNKGNFPGRFSGRQFSNSRSEMNVSTLELGDSALYLCASSSTGFGEKLFFGSGTQLSVL.

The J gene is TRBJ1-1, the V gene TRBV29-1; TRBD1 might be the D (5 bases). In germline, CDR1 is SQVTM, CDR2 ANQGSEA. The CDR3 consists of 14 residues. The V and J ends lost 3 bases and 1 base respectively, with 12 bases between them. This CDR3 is CSVDVGHQNTEAFF. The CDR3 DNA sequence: TGCAGCGTTGACGTAGGACATCAGAACACTGAAGCTTTCTTT.

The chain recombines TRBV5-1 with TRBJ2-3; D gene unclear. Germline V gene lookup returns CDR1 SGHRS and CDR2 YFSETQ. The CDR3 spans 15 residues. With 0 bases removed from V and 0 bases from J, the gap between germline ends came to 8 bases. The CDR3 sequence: CASSLESVSTDTQYF. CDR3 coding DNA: TGCGCCAGCAGCTTGGAGTCGGTTAGCACAGATACGCAGTATTTT.

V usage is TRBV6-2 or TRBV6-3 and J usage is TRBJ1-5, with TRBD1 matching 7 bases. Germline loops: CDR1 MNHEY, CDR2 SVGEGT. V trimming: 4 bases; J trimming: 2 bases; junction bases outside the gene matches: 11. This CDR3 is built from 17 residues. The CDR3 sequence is CASSSDRAGYGNQPQHF. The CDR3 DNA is TGTGCCAGCAGTTCCGACAGGGCGGGGTATGGCAATCAGCCCCAGCATTTT.

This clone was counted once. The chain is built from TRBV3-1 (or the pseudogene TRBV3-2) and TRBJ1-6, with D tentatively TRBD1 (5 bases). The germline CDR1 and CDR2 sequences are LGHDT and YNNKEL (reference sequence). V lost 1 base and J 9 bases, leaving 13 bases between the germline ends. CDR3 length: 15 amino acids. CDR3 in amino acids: CASSQVWGVGSPLHF. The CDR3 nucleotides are TGTGCCAGCAGCCAAGTTTGGGGGGTTGGTTCACCCCTCCACTTT.

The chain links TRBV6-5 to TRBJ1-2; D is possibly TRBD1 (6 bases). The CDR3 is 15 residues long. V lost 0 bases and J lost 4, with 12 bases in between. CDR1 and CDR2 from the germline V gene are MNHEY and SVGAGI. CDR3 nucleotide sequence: TGTGCCAGCAGTTACTCGCCAGGGGCCGGCTATGGCTACACCTTC. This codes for CASSYSPGAGYGYTF.

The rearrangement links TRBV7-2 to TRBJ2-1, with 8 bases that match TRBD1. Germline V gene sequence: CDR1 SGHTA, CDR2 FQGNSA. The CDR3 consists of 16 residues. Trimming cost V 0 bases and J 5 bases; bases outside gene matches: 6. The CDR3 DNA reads TGTGCCAGCAGCTTAGCGACAGGGGTGCGCGACAATGAGCAGTTCTTC. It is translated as CASSLATGVRDNEQFF.

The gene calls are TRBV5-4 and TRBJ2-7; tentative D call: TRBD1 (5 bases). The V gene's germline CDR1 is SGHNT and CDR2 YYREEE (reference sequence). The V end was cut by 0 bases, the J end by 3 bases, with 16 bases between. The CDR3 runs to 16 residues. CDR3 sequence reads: CASSLGPAGLNYEQYF. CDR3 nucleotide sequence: TGTGCCAGCAGCTTGGGGCCTGCAGGGTTGAACTACGAGCAGTACTTC.

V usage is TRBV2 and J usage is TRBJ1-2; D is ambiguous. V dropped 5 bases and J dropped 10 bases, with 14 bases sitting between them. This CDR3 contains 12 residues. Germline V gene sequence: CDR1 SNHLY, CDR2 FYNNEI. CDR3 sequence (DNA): TGTGCCAGCAGTCCCCTGGCAGGTTCCTACACCTTC. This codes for CASSPLAGSYTF.

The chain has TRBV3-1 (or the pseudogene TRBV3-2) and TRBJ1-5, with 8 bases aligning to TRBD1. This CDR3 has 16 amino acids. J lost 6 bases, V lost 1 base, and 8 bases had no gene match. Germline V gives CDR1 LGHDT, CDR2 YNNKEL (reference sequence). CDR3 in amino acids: CASSQGPGGFGQPQHF. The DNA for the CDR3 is TGTGCCAGCAGCCAAGGCCCAGGGGGCTTTGGTCAGCCCCAGCATTTT.

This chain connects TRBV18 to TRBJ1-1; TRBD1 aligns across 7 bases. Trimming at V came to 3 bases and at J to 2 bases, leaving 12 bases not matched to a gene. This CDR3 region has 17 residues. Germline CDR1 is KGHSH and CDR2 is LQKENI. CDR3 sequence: CASSPRVTGQANTEAFF. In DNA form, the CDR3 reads TGTGCCAGCTCACCCCGCGTCACAGGACAGGCAAACACTGAAGCTTTCTTT.

CDR3 coding DNA: TGCGCCAGCAGCCAAGGAGAGGGCGTCTTTTCACCCCTCCACTTT. Translated: CASSQGEGVFSPLHF. This chain links TRBV4-1 with TRBJ1-6; D gene ambiguous. The germline gives CDR1 MGHRA, CDR2 YSYEKL. This CDR3 comprises 15 residues. V lost 1 base and J 9 bases, leaving 13 bases between the germline ends.

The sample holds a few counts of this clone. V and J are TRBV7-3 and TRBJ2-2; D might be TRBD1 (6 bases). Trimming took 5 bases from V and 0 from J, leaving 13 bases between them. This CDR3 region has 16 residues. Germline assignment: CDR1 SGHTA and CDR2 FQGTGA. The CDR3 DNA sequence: TGTGCCAGCAGCCAACAGGGAACCTCGAACACCGGGGAGCTGTTTTTT. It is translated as CASSQQGTSNTGELFF. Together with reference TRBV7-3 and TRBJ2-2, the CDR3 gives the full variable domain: GAGVSQTPSNKVTEKGKYVELRCDPISGHTALYWYRQSLGQGPEFLIYFQGTGAADDSGLPNDRFFAVRPEGSVSTLKIQRTERGDSAVYLCASSQQGTSNTGELFFGEGSRLTVL.

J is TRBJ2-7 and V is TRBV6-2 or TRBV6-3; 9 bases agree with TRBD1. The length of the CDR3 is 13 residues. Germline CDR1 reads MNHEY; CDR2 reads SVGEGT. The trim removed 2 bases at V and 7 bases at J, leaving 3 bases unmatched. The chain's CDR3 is CASSYGDRVEQYF. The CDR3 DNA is TGTGCCAGCAGTTACGGGGACAGGGTGGAGCAGTACTTC.

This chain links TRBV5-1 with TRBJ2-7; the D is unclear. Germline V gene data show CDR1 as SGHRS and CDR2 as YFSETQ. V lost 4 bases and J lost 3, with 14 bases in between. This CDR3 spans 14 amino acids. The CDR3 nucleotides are TGCGCCAGCAGCCCTGAGACGACGGGCTACGAGCAGTACTTC. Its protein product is CASSPETTGYEQYF.

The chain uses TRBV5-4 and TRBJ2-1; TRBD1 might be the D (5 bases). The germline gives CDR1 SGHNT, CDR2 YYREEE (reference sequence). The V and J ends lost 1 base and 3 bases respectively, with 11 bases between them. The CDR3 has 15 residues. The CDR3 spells CASSLFSQGYNEQFF. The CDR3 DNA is TGTGCCAGCAGCTTGTTCAGCCAGGGCTACAATGAGCAGTTCTTC.

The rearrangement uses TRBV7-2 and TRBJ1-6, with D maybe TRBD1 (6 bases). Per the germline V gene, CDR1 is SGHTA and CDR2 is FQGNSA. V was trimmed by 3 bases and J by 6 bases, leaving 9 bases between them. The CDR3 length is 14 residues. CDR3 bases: TGTGCCAGCAGCTTCGGACAGACTAATTCACCCCTCCACTTT. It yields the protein CASSFGQTNSPLHF.

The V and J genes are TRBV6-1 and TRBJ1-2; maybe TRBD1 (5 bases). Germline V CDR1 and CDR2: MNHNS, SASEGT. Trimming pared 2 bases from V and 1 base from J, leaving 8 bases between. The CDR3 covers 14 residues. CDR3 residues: CASSETGDNYGYTF. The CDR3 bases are TGTGCCAGCAGTGAAACGGGGGATAACTATGGCTACACCTTC.

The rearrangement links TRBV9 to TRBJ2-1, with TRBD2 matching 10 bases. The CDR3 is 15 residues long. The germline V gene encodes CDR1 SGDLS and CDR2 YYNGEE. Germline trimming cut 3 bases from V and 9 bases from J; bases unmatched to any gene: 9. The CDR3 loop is CASSAGTSVRPEQFF. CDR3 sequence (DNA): TGTGCCAGCAGCGCCGGGACTAGCGTGAGGCCTGAGCAGTTCTTC.

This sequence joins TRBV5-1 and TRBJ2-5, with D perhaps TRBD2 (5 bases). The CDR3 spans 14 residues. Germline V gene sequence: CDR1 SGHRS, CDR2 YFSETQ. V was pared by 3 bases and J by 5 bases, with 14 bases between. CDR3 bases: TGCGCCAGCAGCTCGGATTGGCGGGTGGAGACCCAGTACTTC. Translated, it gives CASSSDWRVETQYF.

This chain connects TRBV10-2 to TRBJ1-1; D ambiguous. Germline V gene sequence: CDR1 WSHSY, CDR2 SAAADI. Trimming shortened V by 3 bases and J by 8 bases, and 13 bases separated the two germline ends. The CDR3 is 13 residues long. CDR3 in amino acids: CASSDRRLSEAFF. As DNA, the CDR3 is TGCGCCAGCAGTGATCGCAGGCTATCAGAAGCTTTCTTT.

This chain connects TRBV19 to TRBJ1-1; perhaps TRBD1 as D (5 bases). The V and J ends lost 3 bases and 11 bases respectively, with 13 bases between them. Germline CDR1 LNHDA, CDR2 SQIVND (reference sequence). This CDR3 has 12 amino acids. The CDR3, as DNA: TGTGCCAGTAGTATGGGGGGACTCGAGGCTTTCTTT. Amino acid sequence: CASSMGGLEAFF.

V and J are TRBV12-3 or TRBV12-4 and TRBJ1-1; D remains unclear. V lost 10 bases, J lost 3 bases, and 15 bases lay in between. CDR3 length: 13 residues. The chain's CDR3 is CATQLGADTEAFF. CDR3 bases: TGTGCCACGCAGCTCGGAGCAGACACTGAAGCTTTCTTT.

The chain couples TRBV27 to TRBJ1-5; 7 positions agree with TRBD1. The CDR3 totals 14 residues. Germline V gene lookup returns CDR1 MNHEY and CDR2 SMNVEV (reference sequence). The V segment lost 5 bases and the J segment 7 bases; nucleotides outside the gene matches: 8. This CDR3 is CASSVDRRGQPQHF. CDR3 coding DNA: TGTGCCAGCAGTGTGGACAGGAGGGGACAGCCCCAGCATTTT.

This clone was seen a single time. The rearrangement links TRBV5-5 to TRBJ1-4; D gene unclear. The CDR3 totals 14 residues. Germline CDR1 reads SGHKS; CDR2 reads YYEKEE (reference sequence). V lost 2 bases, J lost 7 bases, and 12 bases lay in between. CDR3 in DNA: TGTGCCAGCAGCTTCATCGGGGAAAGTGAAAAACTGTTTTTT. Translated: CASSFIGESEKLFF.

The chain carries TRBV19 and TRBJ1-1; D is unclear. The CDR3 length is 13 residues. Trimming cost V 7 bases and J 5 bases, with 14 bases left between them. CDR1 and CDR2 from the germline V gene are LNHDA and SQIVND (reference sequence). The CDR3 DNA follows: TGTGCCAGTAACGTTTATGGCCTTACTGAAGCTTTCTTT. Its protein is CASNVYGLTEAFF.

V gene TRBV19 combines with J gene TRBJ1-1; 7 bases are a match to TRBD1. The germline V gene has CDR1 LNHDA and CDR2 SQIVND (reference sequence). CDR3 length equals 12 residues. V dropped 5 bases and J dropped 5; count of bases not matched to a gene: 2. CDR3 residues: CASSSQGTEAFF. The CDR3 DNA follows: TGTGCCAGTAGTTCACAGGGGACTGAAGCTTTCTTT.

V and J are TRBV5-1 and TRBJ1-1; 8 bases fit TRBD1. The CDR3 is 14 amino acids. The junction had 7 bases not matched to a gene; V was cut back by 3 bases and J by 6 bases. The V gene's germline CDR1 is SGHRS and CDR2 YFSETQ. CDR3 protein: CASSSTGVIAEAFF. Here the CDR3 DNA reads TGCGCCAGCAGCTCGACAGGGGTGATCGCTGAAGCTTTCTTT. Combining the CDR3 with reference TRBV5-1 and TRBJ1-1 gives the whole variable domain KAGVTQTPRYLIKTRGQQVTLSCSPISGHRSVSWYQQTPGQGLQFLFEYFSETQRNKGNFPGRFSGRQFSNSRSEMNVSTLELGDSALYLCASSSTGVIAEAFFGQGTRLTVV.